Listed here is a single T cell receptor beta chain. The antigen remains unidentified. The record originates from a study of cytomegalovirus exposure and HLA in healthy donors. The PCR contained 60 Vbeta and 13 Jbeta primers. In the study's own analysis: An analysis performed later counted 60 million to 90 million unique TCR beta chains (roughly 10 million of them shared). Generated by immunoSEQ multiplex PCR, the TCRdb table keeps only in-frame clones and is missing some. D and trimming were read from the DNA, whereas the V and J calls and clone size are those reported in that table. This table lists just over 150,000 clones. The study, taken as a whole, reports: In a later analysis, TCR beta V- and J-gene trimming was associated with a missense DCLRE1C variant.

This CDR3 is 15 amino acids long. V lost 6 bases, J lost 4 bases, and 11 bases stayed unmatched. Germline CDR1 is MRHNA and CDR2 is SNTAGT. The chain recombines TRBV6-4 with TRBJ2-5, with 7 bases matching TRBD2. The receptor was isolated from a woman aged 60-75 years in good health and CMV-seronegative. The sequenced sample consisted of PBMCs. CDR3 bases: TGTGCCAGCAGCCCCAACGGGGGGAGCGGAGAGACCCAGTACTTC. Protein sequence: CASSPNGGSGETQYF.